This T cell receptor beta chain was profiled in a study of tumor-infiltrating lymphocytes in oesophageal squamous cell carcinoma. Each CDR3 protein is one row after TCRdb ran MiXCR on the PCR reads. Of 15,000 to 20,000 distinct CDR3 sequences in the sample, about 50% were seen once. The CDR3 has 14 amino acids. The ends lost 4 bases at V and 5 bases at J; junction bases unmatched: 5. CDR1 and CDR2 from the germline V gene are LGHDT and YNNKEL (reference sequence). The sequencing input was normal esophageal tissue next to the tumor. The chain combines TRBV3-1 with TRBJ1-1; 9 nucleotides line up with TRBD1. The clonotype comes from a female donor with esophageal squamous cell carcinoma. CDR3 sequence (DNA): TGTGCCAGCAGCCTTCGACAGGGGGGAACTGAAGCTTTCTTT. Translating it yields CASSLRQGGTEAFF.